This TCR beta chain was captured by sequencing in a study of spatial heterogeneity in lung cancer. Study-wide background: Sequencing of follow-up PBMC samples took place when they were available, at a median of approximately two years after resection.

TCR cDNA molecules were tagged individually, and each one carried a unique molecular identifier. TCRdb reanalysed the 5' RACE reads using MiXCR and keeps one entry per CDR3 protein. The data show around 110,000 distinct CDR3 sequences, about 12% seen once. As to this clonotype: The antigen remains undetermined.

The time point: blood at routine non-recurrence follow-up after resection. Whole RNA obtained from tumor, nontumor lung or frozen PBMC underwent sequencing without sorting. Study findings and constraints: Ubiquitous expanded tumor TCRs were observed in blood more at resection than follow-up.

Sequencing used PBMCs, obtained at follow-up. The origin of this receptor is a male donor with early-stage non-small cell lung cancer.

The CDR3 loop reads CSTIVKRGRSTDTQYF. CDR3 nucleotides: TGCAGTACCATCGTAAAACGGGGCCGTAGCACAGATACGCAGTATTTT. V is TRBV20-1 and J is TRBJ2-3; TRBD1 or TRBD2 may be the D gene (5 bases each). This CDR3 spans 16 amino acids. Looked up from germline, CDR1 is DFQATT and CDR2 is SNEGSKA (reference sequence). Trimming removed 8 bases from V and 0 bases from J, with 21 bases in between.